This T cell receptor beta chain appears in the sequencing data of a study of vaccination effects on CD4 cells after COVID-19 (dated by TCRdb to the early 2020s). General notes on the study: To identify antigen-specific CD4+ T cell clonotypes by their expansion, the ViraFEST assay first stimulated PBMC with viral peptide pools and then applied TCR sequencing. Cultures from other donors in the study were sequenced using the Oncomine TCR Beta short-read assay on an Illumina iSeq 100. Each participant got two doses of an mRNA SARS-CoV-2 vaccine, either BNT162b2 or mRNA-1273. Altogether, nine to ten COVID-19 convalescent patients and a few SARS-CoV-2-naive healthy vaccine recipients made up the full study. SARS-CoV-2 spike-specific CD4+ TCR repertoires were compared before and after mRNA vaccination in COVID-19 convalescent patients and in infection-naive vaccine recipients. Two million PBMC per well were cultured in IMDM with 5% human AB serum, 10 IU/ml IL-2 and gentamicin, plus 10 ug/ml peptides.

Results and caveats for the whole study, not just this receptor: Only a small number of convalescent patients were included, and no early post-infection timepoints were available, which limited the study. In healthy vaccine recipients, vaccine-induced clones were almost all SARS-CoV-2 mono-reactive, with only 1 of 255 being cross-reactive with common cold coronaviruses. Clones induced by infection and clones induced by vaccination both contracted markedly at late timepoints after vaccination, which fits with T cell responses waning over time.

To prepare the library, the immunoSEQ multiplex PCR assay was applied. TCR beta CDR3 sequencing was performed on DNA from the cultured, isolated CD4+ T cells. The paper's data handling went like this. Non-productive TCR sequences were discarded, and reads were trimmed to the CDR3 region, with only CDR3s of 7 or more amino acids retained. Antigen-specific clonotypes were identified using the MANAFEST web app by comparison of expansion in peptide wells against reference cultures. To count as positive, a clone had to show expansion at FDR<0.05 compared with the reference and with all other wells, an odds ratio above 5, and a frequency above 0.1% in two replicate wells. A clonotype was called cross-reactive if it was significantly expanded both in SARS-CoV-2 spike wells and in at least one common cold coronavirus spike condition. CDR3 similarity was assessed by Levenshtein distance using the stringdist R package, and unrooted trees were constructed with ape in R 3.6.1. The table was pulled from immuneACCESS by TCRdb, which kept in-frame rearrangements only. Such tables lose some clones; where checked, under half of the loss comes from unresolved V genes, and the rest has no known cause. The D gene and trimming were derived from the DNA, and the V and J assignments and clone size from that table. The sample table contains about 37,000 clones; only one count was recorded for about 70% of them. About 3% of the sample belongs to the ten largest clones.

This clone showed up just a few times. Its antigen specificity is not known. No much larger clone is present one base from it, and per-base qualities are unavailable. After about 10 days of culture, CD4+ T cells were isolated with the EasySep CD4+ T cell isolation kit. Healthy vaccine recipients had no prior SARS-CoV-2 infection, confirmed by negative nucleocapsid antibodies before and after vaccination. On days 3 and 7, half of the culture medium was replaced with fresh IL-2-containing medium. Unless otherwise noted, each peptide stimulation condition was cultured in triplicate wells. Using Ficoll-Paque Plus gradient centrifugation, PBMC were separated from whole blood and then either used fresh or cryopreserved at -140C. The QIAamp micro DNA kit was used to extract genomic DNA from the cultured CD4+ T cells. The origin of this receptor is a human donor who received a COVID-19 vaccine. Sample: CD4+ T cells from PBMCs cultured without peptide, taken before COVID-19 vaccination.

The CDR3 here reads CAWSVWGNTYNEQFF. The nucleotides are TGTGCCTGGAGTGTATGGGGGAACACCTACAATGAGCAGTTCTTC. The chain was built from TRBV30 and TRBJ2-1, with a tentative D call of TRBD1 or TRBD2, each matching 5 bases. According to the germline V gene (reference sequence), CDR1 reads GTSNPN and CDR2 reads SVGIG. Deletion took 0 bases off V and 2 bases off J, with a span of 11 bases between the germline ends. The CDR3 measures 15 amino acids from cysteine to phenylalanine. Just CDR3 DNA is preserved here, 45 bases in frame from base 1.